The 20 T cell receptor beta chains listed next were all sequenced from one sample in a study of human T cells and chemical hapten exposure. Sample time point: patch test 2, 6 weeks after DPC sensitization. Treatment here: therapeutic diphenylcyclopropenone sensitization with weekly scalp DPC. MiXCR, applied by TCRdb to the RACE reads, yields one record per CDR3 protein. The data contain hundreds of thousands of distinct CDR3 sequences, just under 6.5% of them seen just once; the ten biggest clones take up 5% to 6%. Source: whole blood, taken in connection with sensitization to the hapten diphenylcyclopropenone (DPC). These receptors all come from a woman aged 18-29 years with alopecia areata. Some clones in this sample may be carry-over from other donors' samples.

This sequence joins TRBV6-5 and TRBJ2-1; TRBD2 aligns across 8 bases. Unmatched junction bases numbered 4, after V lost 6 bases and J lost 0 bases. Looked up from germline, CDR1 is MNHEY and CDR2 is SVGAGI. The CDR3 sequence is 15 residues long. The CDR3 region has the DNA TGTGCCAGCAGATTAGCGGGGAGCTCCTACAATGAGCAGTTCTTC. It translates to CASRLAGSSYNEQFF.

This clonotype has a handful of counts. The V call is TRBV9, the J call TRBJ1-5; D may be TRBD1 (6 bases). This CDR3 region has 16 residues. CDR1 SGDLS and CDR2 YYNGEE come from the germline V gene. V lost 2 bases to trimming and J lost 1 base, with 13 bases between them. The CDR3 reads CASSVMRQGSNQPQHF. CDR3 sequence (DNA): TGTGCCAGCAGCGTTATGAGGCAGGGGAGCAATCAGCCCCAGCATTTT.

V is TRBV3-1 and J is TRBJ2-1; TRBD2 aligns across 9 bases. The germline gives CDR1 LGHDT, CDR2 YNNKEL (reference sequence). The CDR3 is made up of 18 amino acids. V dropped 4 bases and J dropped 5; count of bases not matched to a gene: 15. CDR3 DNA sequence: TGTGCCAGCAGCCCCCGGTTCTGGAGAGCGGGGGGAGACAATGAGCAGTTCTTC. It translates to CASSPRFWRAGGDNEQFF.

This clonotype came up many times. This chain connects TRBV12-3 or TRBV12-4 to TRBJ1-5; maybe TRBD1 (5 bases). The CDR3 spans 12 residues. V lost 1 base and J 11 bases, leaving 9 bases between the germline ends. DNA of the CDR3: TGTGCCAGCAGTTTAGGACAGATGTCCCAGCATTTT. Translated, it gives CASSLGQMSQHF.

The chain links TRBV6-6 to TRBJ2-2, with 7 bases matching TRBD2. Germline CDR1 MNHNY, CDR2 SVGAGI (reference sequence). CDR3 length: 15 amino acids. V shed 6 bases, J shed 3 bases, and the junction held 7 bases outside the gene matches. CDR3 residues: CASRGGSIYTGELFF. CDR3 nucleotides: TGTGCCAGCAGGGGGGGGAGCATCTACACCGGGGAGCTGTTTTTT.

This clonotype has a count of ten or more. This chain uses TRBV4-1 with TRBJ1-2, with a weak D call TRBD1 (6 bases). This CDR3 comprises 16 residues. V lost 1 base and J lost 0, with 12 bases in between. CDR1 MGHRA and CDR2 YSYEKL come from the germline V gene. CDR3 sequence reads: CASSQVDRRPNYGYTF. The CDR3 coding sequence is TGCGCCAGCAGCCAAGTCGACAGGAGACCTAACTATGGCTACACCTTC.

V and J are TRBV2 and TRBJ2-2; a weak D match, TRBD1 (6 bases). Germline loops: CDR1 SNHLY, CDR2 FYNNEI. The CDR3 loop spans 16 amino acids. Deletions cut 0 bases from V and 5 bases from J, with 13 bases between. DNA of the CDR3: TGTGCCAGCAGTGAAGCGGGCAGGGGCCCTACCGGGGAGCTGTTTTTT. This encodes CASSEAGRGPTGELFF. The variable domain in full, with the rest retrieved from reference TRBV2 and TRBJ2-2, is EPEVTQTPSHQVTQMGQEVILRCVPISNHLYFYWYRQILGQKVEFLVSFYNNEISEKSEIFDDQFSVERPDGSNFTLKIRSTKLEDSAMYFCASSEAGRGPTGELFFGEGSRLTVL.

This clonotype was counted between two and nine times. The chain couples TRBV5-1 to TRBJ1-1; 8 bases match TRBD1. Germline CDR1 SGHRS, CDR2 YFSETQ. This CDR3 has 16 amino acids. Germline trimming cut 4 bases from V and 0 bases from J; bases unmatched to any gene: 8. CDR3 coding DNA: TGCGCCAGCAGCCTATGGGACAGGTCTATGAACACTGAAGCTTTCTTT. Amino acids: CASSLWDRSMNTEAFF.

This clonotype was recorded a few times. The chain employs TRBV6-1 and TRBJ1-1; no reliable D call. This CDR3 region has 14 residues. Germline CDR1 is MNHNS and CDR2 is SASEGT. With 5 bases removed from V and 5 bases from J, the gap between germline ends came to 15 bases. The CDR3 reads CASSQSRATTEAFF. DNA for the CDR3: TGTGCCAGCAGTCAAAGTAGGGCAACAACTGAAGCTTTCTTT.

This chain uses TRBV12-3 or TRBV12-4 with TRBJ1-3, with D tentatively TRBD1 (5 bases). V shed 6 bases and J shed 11 bases, with 20 bases lying between them. This CDR3 is 14 amino acids long. The CDR3 loop reads CASSLGGIDNPIYF. The DNA for the CDR3 is TGTGCCAGCAGCCTTGGGGGTATAGATAATCCCATATATTTT.

This clonotype was observed at least ten times. This sequence joins TRBV7-9 and TRBJ1-2; TRBD1 matches 8 bases. The V segment lost 6 bases and the J segment 3 bases; nucleotides outside the gene matches: 9. The CDR3 totals 15 residues. The germline V gene encodes CDR1 SEHNR and CDR2 FQNEAQ (reference sequence). The CDR3 here is CASSARTGKDYGYTF. In DNA, the CDR3 is TGTGCCAGCAGTGCCCGGACAGGGAAAGACTATGGCTACACCTTC. The entire variable domain, with the rest obtained from reference TRBV7-9 and TRBJ1-2, is as follows: DTGVSQNPRHKITKRGQNVTFRCDPISEHNRLYWYRQTLGQGPEFLTYFQNEAQLEKSRLLSDRFSAERPKGSFSTLEIQRTEQGDSAMYLCASSARTGKDYGYTFGSGTRLTVV.

The rearrangement uses TRBV9 and TRBJ2-7; 9 bases agree with TRBD1. The J segment lost 0 bases and the V segment lost 4 bases, leaving 5 bases of the junction unmatched. The CDR3 runs 15 residues. From germline, CDR1 is SGDLS and CDR2 YYNGEE. The CDR3, as DNA: TGTGCCAGCAGCCCACAGGGGGCGGCCTCCTACGAGCAGTACTTC. Translation gives CASSPQGAASYEQYF.

This chain connects TRBV5-6 to TRBJ1-1; 8 bases align to TRBD1. V dropped 4 bases and J dropped 2; count of bases not matched to a gene: 7. Germline V gene sequence: CDR1 SGHDT, CDR2 YYEEEE. The CDR3 consists of 15 residues. CDR3 bases: TGTGCCAGCAGCCCTCATACAGGGGGAAACACTGAAGCTTTCTTT. Its protein product is CASSPHTGGNTEAFF.

At least ten counts were recorded for this clonotype. CDR3 amino acids: CASSYAVDLMNTEAFF. The CDR3 DNA sequence: TGTGCCAGCAGTTACGCGGTTGACCTTATGAACACTGAAGCTTTCTTT. This chain links TRBV6-2 or TRBV6-3 with TRBJ1-1; D gene ambiguous. The V end lost 2 bases, the J end lost 0 bases, and 13 bases lay between the germline ends. The germline CDR1 and CDR2 sequences are MNHEY and SVGEGT. There are 16 residues in the CDR3.

Many counts were recorded for this clonotype. V and J are TRBV6-6 and TRBJ2-4, with TRBD1 matching 9 bases. J was trimmed by 1 base and V by 2 bases; bases with no gene match: 6. CDR3 length: 17 residues. Germline CDR1 and CDR2: MNHNY and SVGAGI (reference sequence). CDR3 sequence reads: CASSYPDRGLAKNIQYF. The CDR3 DNA follows: TGTGCCAGCAGTTACCCAGACAGGGGGTTGGCCAAAAACATTCAGTACTTC.

V usage is TRBV7-2 and J usage is TRBJ1-2; perhaps TRBD1 as D (6 bases). CDR1 SGHTA and CDR2 FQGNSA come from the germline V gene. The CDR3 is 16 amino acids. V was pared by 6 bases and J by 4 bases, with 21 bases between. CDR3 region: CASSFTAGAPGYGYTF. The DNA of the CDR3 is TGTGCCAGCAGTTTCACAGCGGGGGCGCCGGGCTATGGCTACACCTTC.

The chain carries TRBV4-1 and TRBJ1-2; 9 nucleotides line up with TRBD1. The germline V gene encodes CDR1 MGHRA and CDR2 YSYEKL. This CDR3 is built from 15 residues. With 3 bases clipped from V and 5 bases from J, the junction kept 7 bases outside the gene matches. The CDR3 here is CASSQYRGRRYGYTF. CDR3 nucleotides: TGCGCCAGCAGCCAGTACAGGGGGCGCCGGTATGGCTACACCTTC.

This clonotype has more than one count but fewer than ten. The chain carries TRBV16 and TRBJ1-2; D is unresolved. Trimming removed 1 base from V and 0 bases from J, with 6 bases in between. The CDR3 sequence is 14 residues long. Germline V gene lookup returns CDR1 KGHSY and CDR2 FQNENV. CDR3 in DNA: TGTGCCAGCAGCCAATTCTTAACTAACTATGGCTACACCTTC. It translates to CASSQFLTNYGYTF.

This chain connects TRBV12-3 or TRBV12-4 to TRBJ1-1, with TRBD1 as a possible D gene (6 bases). The CDR3 totals 13 residues. Deletions cut 6 bases from V and 8 bases from J, with 16 bases between. The CDR3 nucleotides read TGTGCCAGCAGCTTAAACAGGGCCTTAGAAGCTTTCTTT. Its translation: CASSLNRALEAFF.

This clonotype appeared many times. This chain links TRBV3-1 with TRBJ1-1, with 10 bases fitting TRBD1. V shed 1 base, J shed 11 bases, and the junction held 4 bases outside the gene matches. Germline CDR1 is LGHDT and CDR2 is YNNKEL (reference sequence). CDR3 length: 13 amino acids. In nucleotides, the CDR3 is TGTGCCAGCAGCCAAGGACAGGGGGCGCGGGCTTTCTTT. Protein sequence: CASSQGQGARAFF. Using reference TRBV3-1 and TRBJ1-1 for the parts outside the CDR3, the full variable domain is DTAVSQTPKYLVTQMGNDKSIKCEQNLGHDTMYWYKQDSKKFLKIMFSYNNKELIINETVPNRFSPKSPDKAHLNLHINSLELGDSAVYFCASSQGQGARAFFGQGTRLTVV.